The sequence of this TCR beta chain was determined in a study of CD4+ T cells in melanoma. General observations from the study: Reportedly, melanoma neoantigen-specific CD4+ T cells showed varied differentiation states. CD8+ T cell, macrophage and B cell function reportedly correlated with neoantigen-specific CD4+ T cells.

This clone was detected a few times. The antigen is unknown. Clones were read by immunoSEQ multiplex PCR, and TCRdb kept only the in-frame ones, dropping some. The table includes about 13,000 clones, 55% to 75% detected once. The germline CDR1 and CDR2 sequences are MGHRA and YSYEKL. The CDR3 spans 16 residues. V was pared by 4 bases and J by 1 base, with 13 bases between. The sequence derives from a human donor with melanoma. This rearrangement joins TRBV4-1 to TRBJ2-2, with D possibly matching TRBD2 (6 bases). What was sequenced was cells from a culture (not recorded whether cultured in vitro). The CDR3 sequence: CASSPTRRGNTGELFF. CDR3 nucleotides: TGCGCCAGCAGCCCCACCCGGAGGGGGAACACCGGGGAGCTGTTTTTT.